What follows are 28 T cell receptor beta chains derived from one specimen sequenced in a study of OX40 agonist ivuxolimab in advanced cancers. Profiled with immunoSEQ multiplex PCR; TCRdb holds only in-frame clones, not every one. The repertoire consists of 57,000 or so clones, with approximately 85% occurring once and the leading ten covering 4% to 6%. The material sequenced was CD4+ or CD8+ T cells sorted from blood, taken in a trial of the OX40 agonist ivuxolimab. Receptors originate from an adult with an advanced solid tumor such as melanoma, head and neck, liver or kidney cancer.

The chain joins TRBV27 to TRBJ2-3, with TRBD2 matching over 9 bases. This CDR3 region has 16 residues. Trimming at V came to 1 base and at J to 2 bases, leaving 4 bases not matched to a gene. Looked up from germline, CDR1 is MNHEY and CDR2 is SMNVEV (reference sequence). CDR3 nucleotide sequence: TGTGCCAGCAGTTTATTTAGCGGGAGTCTCACAGATACGCAGTATTTT. Translating gives CASSLFSGSLTDTQYF.

The CDR3 coding sequence is TGTGCTAGTGGTTTGGTACTGGCAGGGGCAGATACGCAGTATTTT. The encoded protein is CASGLVLAGADTQYF. The chain links TRBV12-5 to TRBJ2-3; a weak D match, TRBD1 (6 bases). Between the trimmed V and J ends, which lost 0 bases and 4 bases, there was a span of 11 bases. Germline-derived CDR1 and CDR2 are LGHNT and FRNRAP. This CDR3 contains 15 residues. Full variable domain (missing parts from reference TRBV12-5 and TRBJ2-3): DARVTQTPRHKVTEMGQEVTMRCQPILGHNTVFWYRQTMMQGLELLAYFRNRAPLDDSGMPKDRFSAEMPDATLATLKIQPSEPRDSAVYFCASGLVLAGADTQYFGPGTRLTVL.

The V and J genes are TRBV7-9 and TRBJ1-2, with 9 bases aligning to TRBD1. With V trimmed by 5 bases and J by 2 bases, 9 bases remained unmatched. This CDR3 spans 16 amino acids. Germline CDR1 is SEHNR and CDR2 is FQNEAQ (reference sequence). The CDR3 is CASSPIQGALNYGYTF. In DNA, the CDR3 is TGTGCCAGCAGCCCGATACAGGGGGCCTTAAACTATGGCTACACCTTC.

The chain is built from TRBV2 and TRBJ2-7; 8 nucleotides align to TRBD1. V was pared by 6 bases and J by 4 bases, with 11 bases of the junction left unmatched. The CDR3 loop spans 15 amino acids. Germline-derived CDR1 and CDR2 are SNHLY and FYNNEI. The CDR3 here is CASRGDRGRAYEQYF. The CDR3 bases are TGTGCCAGCAGGGGAGACAGGGGAAGGGCTTACGAGCAGTACTTC.

The chain has TRBV7-9 and TRBJ2-7; no definite D call. The CDR3 runs to 14 residues. Looked up from germline, CDR1 is SEHNR and CDR2 is FQNEAQ (reference sequence). V lost 4 bases and J 5 bases, leaving 15 bases between the germline ends. The CDR3 region is CASSSQTGMDEQYF. CDR3 coding DNA: TGTGCCAGCAGCTCCCAGACCGGAATGGACGAGCAGTACTTC.

The chain has TRBV21-1 and TRBJ2-5. TRBV21-1 is given as a pseudogene. The CDR3 is 23 residues long. The CDR3 protein is CASSKGFKGSLSGRRGFKETQYF. CDR3 DNA sequence: TGTGCCAGCAGCAAAGGCTTCAAAGGCTCTCTATCGGGGCGGAGAGGGTTTAAAGAGACCCAGTACTTC.

The CDR3 loop reads CASSLQRANYGYTF. DNA of the CDR3: TGTGCCAGCAGTCTACAGAGAGCTAACTATGGCTACACCTTC. This chain connects TRBV2 to TRBJ1-2; unclear D gene. CDR3 length equals 14 residues. V shed 5 bases and J shed 0 bases, with 10 bases lying between them. The germline gives CDR1 SNHLY, CDR2 FYNNEI.

V and J are TRBV5-1 and TRBJ1-4; D may be TRBD1 (6 bases). The V end lost 0 bases, the J end lost 6 bases, and 9 bases lay between the germline ends. CDR1 is SGHRS and CDR2 is YFSETQ in the germline V gene. The CDR3 contains 14 residues. This CDR3 reads CASSLEGVDEKLFF. The DNA for the CDR3 is TGCGCCAGCAGCTTGGAGGGGGTGGATGAAAAACTGTTTTTT.

The chain carries TRBV19 and TRBJ2-5; 11 nucleotides line up with TRBD2. Near its end, the DNA agrees better with TRBJ2-7, so the J call may be wrong. The CDR3 loop spans 15 amino acids. CDR1 is LNHDA, CDR2 SQIVND, per germline (reference sequence). CDR3 loop: CASSIEPGLADEQYF. Here the CDR3 DNA reads TGTGCCAGTAGTATAGAACCGGGACTAGCGGACGAGCAGTACTTC.

The chain's CDR3 is CASSTSGGTTYEQYF. As DNA, the CDR3 is TGTGCCAGCAGCACTAGCGGGGGAACTACCTACGAGCAGTACTTC. The chain employs TRBV7-9 and TRBJ2-5; 11 nucleotides match TRBD2. The J call may not be correct, given that the DNA end is closer to TRBJ2-7. The germline V gene has CDR1 SEHNR and CDR2 FQNEAQ (reference sequence). The CDR3 length is 15 residues.

The chain is built from TRBV18 and TRBJ2-7, with D maybe TRBD1 (6 bases). Germline lookup yields CDR1 KGHSH and CDR2 LQKENI. The CDR3 is made up of 14 amino acids. Trimming stripped 4 bases from V and 0 bases from J, with 10 bases between. The CDR3 protein is CASSRDKSSYEQYF. The CDR3 nucleotides read TGTGCCAGCTCACGGGACAAAAGCTCCTACGAGCAGTACTTC.

In its sample, this clone was seen once. The chain is built from TRBV2 and TRBJ2-1, with 8 bases matching TRBD1. Germline V gene sequence: CDR1 SNHLY, CDR2 FYNNEI. The CDR3 is 16 residues long. J was trimmed by 10 bases and V by 6 bases; bases with no gene match: 17. CDR3 protein: CASSLPGTGHEGEQFF. CDR3 DNA: TGTGCCAGCAGCCTACCCGGGACAGGCCATGAAGGAGAGCAGTTCTTC.

The J gene is TRBJ2-7, the V gene TRBV6-6; the D is unclear. The CDR3 extends over 14 amino acids. The germline V gene has CDR1 MNHNY and CDR2 SVGAGI (reference sequence). Trimming took off 5 bases at V and 3 bases at J, with 14 bases between the two ends. CDR3 in amino acids: CASSGSSDYYEQYF. The CDR3 nucleotides read TGTGCCAGCAGTGGCAGTTCAGATTACTACGAGCAGTACTTC.

The chain uses TRBV6-1 and TRBJ2-7; D is possibly TRBD1 (7 bases). The V end lost 5 bases, the J end lost 2 bases, and 13 bases lay between the germline ends. CDR3 length equals 14 residues. Looked up from germline, CDR1 is MNHNS and CDR2 is SASEGT. CDR3 sequence: CASSWRDSPYEQYF. The CDR3 DNA sequence: TGTGCCAGCAGTTGGAGGGACAGCCCCTACGAGCAGTACTTC.

This sequence joins TRBV5-1 and TRBJ2-5; 8 nucleotides match TRBD1. The trim removed 2 bases at V and 5 bases at J, leaving 8 bases unmatched. Germline assignment: CDR1 SGHRS and CDR2 YFSETQ. The CDR3 has 15 amino acids. Here the CDR3 reads CASSFPDRVIETQYF. The CDR3 coding sequence is TGCGCCAGCAGCTTTCCGGACAGGGTTATTGAGACCCAGTACTTC.

This clone appeared once. The CDR3 here is CAIPTRDRGRYGYTF. The CDR3 DNA reads as TGTGCCATCCCTACCCGGGACAGGGGACGGTATGGCTACACCTTC. The chain has TRBV10-3 and TRBJ1-2, with 10 bases matching TRBD1. The germline gives CDR1 ENHRY, CDR2 SYGVKD. The CDR3 consists of 15 residues. The junction had 11 bases not matched to a gene; V was cut back by 8 bases and J by 5 bases.

The chain recombines TRBV4-1 with TRBJ2-1; TRBD2 agrees at 7 bases. Germline V gene lookup returns CDR1 MGHRA and CDR2 YSYEKL. The CDR3 contains 16 residues. The V and J ends lost 0 bases and 9 bases, in that order; junction bases with no gene match: 11. Here the CDR3 reads CASSQEVGSGLPEQFF. In DNA form, the CDR3 reads TGCGCCAGCAGCCAAGAAGTTGGTAGCGGGTTGCCTGAGCAGTTCTTC.

The V and J genes are TRBV7-2 and TRBJ2-1; no definite D call. V was clipped by 2 bases and J by 5 bases, with 4 bases between them. Germline lookup yields CDR1 SGHTA and CDR2 FQGNSA. The CDR3 length is 12 residues. CDR3 protein: CASSLLDNEQFF. CDR3 nucleotide sequence: TGTGCCAGCAGCTTACTCGACAATGAGCAGTTCTTC.

This chain joins TRBV5-4 and TRBJ2-1; D not resolved. V dropped 4 bases and J dropped 0 bases, with 11 bases sitting between them. The CDR3 consists of 15 residues. CDR1 is SGHNT and CDR2 is YYREEE in the germline V gene (reference sequence). The CDR3 DNA sequence: TGTGCCAGCAGCCCCGTAAAGAGCTCCTACAATGAGCAGTTCTTC. Protein product: CASSPVKSSYNEQFF.

V usage is TRBV6-6 and J usage is TRBJ2-3, with 8 bases identical to TRBD1. The CDR3 has 14 amino acids. CDR1 and CDR2 (germline): MNHNY, SVGAGI (reference sequence). The V and J ends lost 7 bases and 6 bases, in that order; junction bases with no gene match: 9. The CDR3 spells CASTSSRGQDTQYF. The CDR3 DNA follows: TGTGCCAGCACGTCGTCCAGGGGGCAGGATACGCAGTATTTT.

The V gene is TRBV27, the J gene TRBJ2-7, with D perhaps matching TRBD1 (6 bases). Trimming stripped 6 bases from V and 4 bases from J, with 19 bases between. The CDR3 spans 15 residues. Germline V gene sequence: CDR1 MNHEY, CDR2 SMNVEV (reference sequence). CDR3 DNA sequence: TGTGCCAGCAGCATCGTAGCCACAGGGAAATACGAGCAGTACTTC. Translated, it gives CASSIVATGKYEQYF.

The rearrangement joins TRBV2 to TRBJ2-7, with a tentative D call TRBD1 (5 bases). CDR1 and CDR2 (germline): SNHLY, FYNNEI. The V end was cut by 5 bases, the J end by 3 bases, with 11 bases between. The CDR3 has 13 amino acids. The CDR3 loop reads CASSSRRGYEQYF. The DNA for the CDR3 is TGTGCCAGCAGTTCCCGTAGGGGCTACGAGCAGTACTTC.

This chain uses TRBV13 with TRBJ2-2, with no clear D. CDR1 and CDR2 from the germline V gene are PRHDT and FYEKMQ (reference sequence). The CDR3 length is 15 residues. Trimming pared 5 bases from V and 4 bases from J, leaving 14 bases between. The CDR3 loop reads CASSPHMGGTGELFF. Here the CDR3 DNA reads TGTGCCAGCAGCCCTCACATGGGTGGCACCGGGGAGCTGTTTTTT.

J is TRBJ2-7 and V is TRBV11-2; TRBD2 aligns across 8 bases. The germline V gene has CDR1 SGHAT and CDR2 FQNNGV. The CDR3 is 15 amino acids. Germline trimming cut 0 bases from V and 0 bases from J; bases unmatched to any gene: 1. For the CDR3, the DNA is TGTGCCAGCAGCTTAGATAGCGGGACCTCCTACGAGCAGTACTTC. Protein product: CASSLDSGTSYEQYF.

V is TRBV7-2 and J is TRBJ2-3; TRBD2 might be the D (6 bases). Germline V gene lookup returns CDR1 SGHTA and CDR2 FQGNSA. The CDR3 totals 17 residues. Trimming stripped 1 base from V and 5 bases from J, with 19 bases between. CDR3 loop: CASSLGWVPRRGDTQYF. In nucleotides, the CDR3 is TGTGCCAGCAGCTTAGGATGGGTCCCGCGGAGGGGAGATACGCAGTATTTT.

This clone has only one observation. This chain uses TRBV20-1 with TRBJ1-6; D not resolved. The CDR3 totals 10 residues. The germline CDR1 and CDR2 sequences are DFQATT and SNEGSKA (reference sequence). The V and J ends lost 4 bases and 9 bases respectively, with 4 bases between them. The CDR3 coding sequence is TGCAGTGCTATAGGTTCACCCCTCCACTTT. It yields the protein CSAIGSPLHF.

V usage is TRBV5-5 and J usage is TRBJ1-4; D remains unclear. Trimming removed 1 base at V and 8 bases at J, with 12 bases between. This CDR3 region has 14 residues. Germline CDR1 reads SGHKS; CDR2 reads YYEKEE (reference sequence). Written as DNA, the CDR3 is TGTGCCAGCAGCTTGTTTCCCCAACGAGAAAAACTGTTTTTT. Its protein product is CASSLFPQREKLFF.

V gene TRBV7-8 combines with J gene TRBJ2-7; D perhaps matches TRBD1 (6 bases). Trimming pared 1 base from V and 6 bases from J, leaving 13 bases between. The germline V gene encodes CDR1 SGHVS and CDR2 FQNEAQ. The CDR3 extends over 14 amino acids. The CDR3 sequence is CASSLGGGAREQYF. CDR3 DNA: TGTGCCAGCAGCTTAGGAGGGGGAGCTCGCGAGCAGTACTTC. Using reference TRBV7-8 and TRBJ2-7 for the parts outside the CDR3, the full variable domain is GAGVSQSPRYKVAKRGQDVALRCDPISGHVSLFWYQQALGQGPEFLTYFQNEAQLDKSGLPSDRFFAERPEGSVSTLKIQRTQQEDSAVYLCASSLGGGAREQYFGPGTRLTVT.